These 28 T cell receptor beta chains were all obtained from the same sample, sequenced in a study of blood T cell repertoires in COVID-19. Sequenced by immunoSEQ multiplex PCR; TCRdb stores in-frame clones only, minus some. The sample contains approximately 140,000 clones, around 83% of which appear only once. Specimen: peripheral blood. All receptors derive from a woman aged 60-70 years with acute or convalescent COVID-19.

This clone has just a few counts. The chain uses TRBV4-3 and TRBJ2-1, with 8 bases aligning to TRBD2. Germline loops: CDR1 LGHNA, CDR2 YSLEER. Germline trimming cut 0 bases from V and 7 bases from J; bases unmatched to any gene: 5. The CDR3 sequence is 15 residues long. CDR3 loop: CASSQDYGGANEQFF. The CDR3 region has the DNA TGCGCCAGCAGCCAAGATTACGGGGGGGCGAATGAGCAGTTCTTC.

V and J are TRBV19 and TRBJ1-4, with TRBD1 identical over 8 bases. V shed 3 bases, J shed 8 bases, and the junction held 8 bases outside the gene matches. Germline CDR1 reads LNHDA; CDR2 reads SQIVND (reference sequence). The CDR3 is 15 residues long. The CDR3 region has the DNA TGTGCCAGTAGTATTCAGGGACAGGTTGAGGAAAAACTGTTTTTT. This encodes CASSIQGQVEEKLFF. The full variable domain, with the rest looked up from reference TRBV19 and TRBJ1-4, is DGGITQSPKYLFRKEGQNVTLSCEQNLNHDAMYWYRQDPGQGLRLIYYSQIVNDFQKGDIAEGYSVSREKKESFPLTVTSAQKNPTAFYLCASSIQGQVEEKLFFGSGTQLSVL.

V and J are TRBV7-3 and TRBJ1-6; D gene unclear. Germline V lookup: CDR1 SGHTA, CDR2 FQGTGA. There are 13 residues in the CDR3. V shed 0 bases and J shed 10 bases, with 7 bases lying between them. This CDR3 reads CASSLTKTSPLHF. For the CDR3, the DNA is TGTGCCAGCAGCTTAACGAAGACATCACCCCTCCACTTT.

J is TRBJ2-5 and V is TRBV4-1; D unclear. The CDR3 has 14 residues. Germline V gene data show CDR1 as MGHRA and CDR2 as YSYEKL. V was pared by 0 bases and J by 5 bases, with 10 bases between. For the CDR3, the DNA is TGCGCCAGCAGCCAAGAGATCAGGCCGGAGACCCAGTACTTC. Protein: CASSQEIRPETQYF.

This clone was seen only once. In nucleotides, the CDR3 is TGTGCCAGTAGTATTCGTCAGGGGGTAGAGACCCAGTACTTC. Translating it yields CASSIRQGVETQYF. The chain has TRBV19 and TRBJ2-5; 7 nucleotides agree with TRBD1. The germline V gene encodes CDR1 LNHDA and CDR2 SQIVND (reference sequence). Germline trimming cut 3 bases from V and 4 bases from J; bases unmatched to any gene: 5. The CDR3 spans 14 residues.

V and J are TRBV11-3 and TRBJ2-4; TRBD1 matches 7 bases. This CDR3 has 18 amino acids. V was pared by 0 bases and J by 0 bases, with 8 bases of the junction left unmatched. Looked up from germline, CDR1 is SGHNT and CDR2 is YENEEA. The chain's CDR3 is CASSLELETGRAKNIQYF. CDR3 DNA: TGTGCCAGCAGCTTAGAACTAGAGACAGGGCGAGCCAAAAACATTCAGTACTTC.

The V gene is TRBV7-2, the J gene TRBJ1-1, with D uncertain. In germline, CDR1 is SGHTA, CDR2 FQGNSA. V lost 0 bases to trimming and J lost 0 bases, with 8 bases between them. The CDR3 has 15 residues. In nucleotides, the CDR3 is TGTGCCAGCAGCTTAGCCGTGAGAATGAACACTGAAGCTTTCTTT. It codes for CASSLAVRMNTEAFF.

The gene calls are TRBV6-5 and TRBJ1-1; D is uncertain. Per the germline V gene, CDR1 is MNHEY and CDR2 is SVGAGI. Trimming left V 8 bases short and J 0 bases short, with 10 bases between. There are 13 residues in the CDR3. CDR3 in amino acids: CASLLNLNTEAFF. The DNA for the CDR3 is TGTGCCAGCCTACTGAATTTGAACACTGAAGCTTTCTTT.

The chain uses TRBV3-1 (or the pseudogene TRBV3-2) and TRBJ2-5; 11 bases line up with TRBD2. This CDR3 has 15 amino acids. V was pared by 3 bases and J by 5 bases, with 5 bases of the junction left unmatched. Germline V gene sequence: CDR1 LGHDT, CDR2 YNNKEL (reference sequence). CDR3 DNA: TGTGCCAGCAGCCACTTAGCGGGGGGGCGGGAGACCCAGTACTTC. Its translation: CASSHLAGGRETQYF.

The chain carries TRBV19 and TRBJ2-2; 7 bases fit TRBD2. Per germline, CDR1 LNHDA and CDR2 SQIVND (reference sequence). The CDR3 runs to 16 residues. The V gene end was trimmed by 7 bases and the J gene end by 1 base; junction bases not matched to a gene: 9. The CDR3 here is CASTPDGLENTGELFF. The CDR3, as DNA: TGTGCCAGTACCCCAGATGGACTAGAGAACACCGGGGAGCTGTTTTTT.

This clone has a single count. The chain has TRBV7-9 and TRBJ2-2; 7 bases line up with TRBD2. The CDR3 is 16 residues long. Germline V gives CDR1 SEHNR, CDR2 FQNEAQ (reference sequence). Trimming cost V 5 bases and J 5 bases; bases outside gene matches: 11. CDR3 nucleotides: TGTGCCAGCAGCCCTAGACTAGCCCGAGGGACCGGGGAGCTGTTTTTT. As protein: CASSPRLARGTGELFF.

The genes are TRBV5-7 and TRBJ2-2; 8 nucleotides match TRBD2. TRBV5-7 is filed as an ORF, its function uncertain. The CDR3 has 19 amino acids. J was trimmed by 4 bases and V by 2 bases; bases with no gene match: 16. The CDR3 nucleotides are TGTGCCAGCAGCTTTAGCGGGGCCCCCTTAGGGCGTAGCACCGGGGAGCTGTTTTTT. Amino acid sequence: CASSFSGAPLGRSTGELFF.

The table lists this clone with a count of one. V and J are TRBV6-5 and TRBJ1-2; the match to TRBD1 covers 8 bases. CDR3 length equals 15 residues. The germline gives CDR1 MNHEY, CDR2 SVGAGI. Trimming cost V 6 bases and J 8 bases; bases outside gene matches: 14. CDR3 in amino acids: CASRSTSQGAGGYTF. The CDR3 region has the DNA TGTGCCAGCAGGAGCACGAGCCAGGGGGCTGGCGGCTACACCTTC.

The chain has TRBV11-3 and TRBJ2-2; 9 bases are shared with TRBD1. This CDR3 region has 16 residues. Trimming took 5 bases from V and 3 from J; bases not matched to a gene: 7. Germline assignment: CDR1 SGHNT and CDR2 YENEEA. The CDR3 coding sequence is TGTGCCAGCAGCCCAAATAGGGACAGGGACACCGGGGAGCTGTTTTTT. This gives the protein CASSPNRDRDTGELFF.

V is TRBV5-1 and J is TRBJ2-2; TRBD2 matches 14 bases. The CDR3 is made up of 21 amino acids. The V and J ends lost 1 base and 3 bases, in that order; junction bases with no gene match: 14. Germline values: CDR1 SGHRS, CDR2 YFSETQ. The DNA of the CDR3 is TGCGCCAGCAGCTTGCGGGCGACTAGCGGGGGGGCCAATTTCCACACCGGGGAGCTGTTTTTT. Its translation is CASSLRATSGGANFHTGELFF.

CDR3 residues: CASSLIRTGLQETQYF. CDR3 sequence (DNA): TGTGCCAGCAGTTTAATTCGGACAGGCCTGCAAGAGACCCAGTACTTC. V usage is TRBV28 and J usage is TRBJ2-5, with TRBD1 identical over 7 bases. Germline CDR1 and CDR2: MDHEN and SYDVKM. The CDR3 sequence is 16 residues long. Unmatched junction bases numbered 8, after V lost 2 bases and J lost 2 bases.

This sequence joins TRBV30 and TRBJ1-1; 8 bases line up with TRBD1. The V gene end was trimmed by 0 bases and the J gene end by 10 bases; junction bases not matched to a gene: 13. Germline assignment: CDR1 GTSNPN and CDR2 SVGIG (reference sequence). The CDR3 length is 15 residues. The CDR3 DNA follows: TGTGCCTGGAGTGTGGTCGTCTCAGGGGGCGCAGGAGCTTTCTTT. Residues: CAWSVVVSGGAGAFF.

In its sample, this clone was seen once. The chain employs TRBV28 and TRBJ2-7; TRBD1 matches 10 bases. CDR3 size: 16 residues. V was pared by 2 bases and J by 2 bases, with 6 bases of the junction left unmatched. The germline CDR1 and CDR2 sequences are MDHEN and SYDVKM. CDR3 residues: CASSLEGQGLPYEQYF. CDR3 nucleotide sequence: TGTGCCAGCAGTTTAGAGGGACAGGGGCTCCCCTACGAGCAGTACTTC. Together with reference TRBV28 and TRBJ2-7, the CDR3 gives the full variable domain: DVKVTQSSRYLVKRTGEKVFLECVQDMDHENMFWYRQDPGLGLRLIYFSYDVKMKEKGDIPEGYSVSREKKERFSLILESASTNQTSMYLCASSLEGQGLPYEQYFGPGTRLTVT.

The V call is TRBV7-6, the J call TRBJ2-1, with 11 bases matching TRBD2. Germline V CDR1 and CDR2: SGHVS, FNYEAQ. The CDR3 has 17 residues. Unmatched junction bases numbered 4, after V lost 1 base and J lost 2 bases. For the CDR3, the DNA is TGTGCCAGCAGCTTAGTCCCTAGCGGGGGGCCCTACAATGAGCAGTTCTTC. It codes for CASSLVPSGGPYNEQFF.

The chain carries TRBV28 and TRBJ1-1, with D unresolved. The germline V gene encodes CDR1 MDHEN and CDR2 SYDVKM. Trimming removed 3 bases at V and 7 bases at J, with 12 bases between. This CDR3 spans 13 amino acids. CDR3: CASSLVRGIEAFF. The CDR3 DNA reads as TGTGCCAGCAGTTTGGTTCGGGGAATTGAAGCTTTCTTT. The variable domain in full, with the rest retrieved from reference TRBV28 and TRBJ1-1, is DVKVTQSSRYLVKRTGEKVFLECVQDMDHENMFWYRQDPGLGLRLIYFSYDVKMKEKGDIPEGYSVSREKKERFSLILESASTNQTSMYLCASSLVRGIEAFFGQGTRLTVV.

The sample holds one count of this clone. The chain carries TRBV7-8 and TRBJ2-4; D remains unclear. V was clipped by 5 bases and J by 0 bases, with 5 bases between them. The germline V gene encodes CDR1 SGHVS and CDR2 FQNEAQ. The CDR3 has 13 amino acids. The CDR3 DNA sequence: TGTGCCAGCAGCACAATAGCCAAAAACATTCAGTACTTC. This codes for CASSTIAKNIQYF. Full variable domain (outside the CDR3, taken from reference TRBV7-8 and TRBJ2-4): GAGVSQSPRYKVAKRGQDVALRCDPISGHVSLFWYQQALGQGPEFLTYFQNEAQLDKSGLPSDRFFAERPEGSVSTLKIQRTQQEDSAVYLCASSTIAKNIQYFGAGTRLSVL.

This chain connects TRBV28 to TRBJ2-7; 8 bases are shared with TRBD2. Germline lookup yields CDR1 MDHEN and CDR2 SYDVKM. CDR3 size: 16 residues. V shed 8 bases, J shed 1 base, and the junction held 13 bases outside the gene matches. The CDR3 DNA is TGTGCCAGCGCAAATCAAGCGGGGGCTGCTTCCTACGAGCAGTACTTC. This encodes CASANQAGAASYEQYF.

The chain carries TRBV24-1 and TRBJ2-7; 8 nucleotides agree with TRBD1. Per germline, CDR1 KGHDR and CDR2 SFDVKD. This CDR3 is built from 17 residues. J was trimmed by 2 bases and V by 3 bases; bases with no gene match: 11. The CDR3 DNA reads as TGTGCCACCAGTGATCCCAGCAGGGGGCGAAACCCCTACGAGCAGTACTTC. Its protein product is CATSDPSRGRNPYEQYF.

The CDR3 DNA follows: TGTGCCAGCAGTATAGGGGATAATTCACCCCTCCACTTT. This gives the protein CASSIGDNSPLHF. The rearrangement joins TRBV6-5 to TRBJ1-6; maybe TRBD1 (5 bases). Germline CDR1 reads MNHEY; CDR2 reads SVGAGI. The CDR3 is 13 residues long. Trimming removed 5 bases at V and 5 bases at J, with 7 bases between.

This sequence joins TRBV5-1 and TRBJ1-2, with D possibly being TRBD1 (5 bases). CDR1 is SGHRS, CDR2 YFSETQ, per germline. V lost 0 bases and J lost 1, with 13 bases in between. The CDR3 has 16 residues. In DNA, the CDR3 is TGCGCCAGCAGCTTGGGAAACAGGATCATTAACTATGGCTACACCTTC. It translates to CASSLGNRIINYGYTF.

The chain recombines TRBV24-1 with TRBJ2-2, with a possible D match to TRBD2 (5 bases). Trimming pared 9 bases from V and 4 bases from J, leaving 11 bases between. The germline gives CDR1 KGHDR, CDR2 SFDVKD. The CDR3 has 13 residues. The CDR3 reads CATGLAPTGELFF. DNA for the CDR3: TGTGCCACCGGCCTAGCCCCCACCGGGGAGCTGTTTTTT.

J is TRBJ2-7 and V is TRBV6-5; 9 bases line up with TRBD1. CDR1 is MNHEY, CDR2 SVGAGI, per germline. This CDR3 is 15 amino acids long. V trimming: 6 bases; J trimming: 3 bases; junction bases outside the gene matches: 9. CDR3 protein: CASSYQRDRVYEQYF. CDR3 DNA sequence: TGTGCCAGCAGCTATCAGCGGGACAGGGTCTACGAGCAGTACTTC.

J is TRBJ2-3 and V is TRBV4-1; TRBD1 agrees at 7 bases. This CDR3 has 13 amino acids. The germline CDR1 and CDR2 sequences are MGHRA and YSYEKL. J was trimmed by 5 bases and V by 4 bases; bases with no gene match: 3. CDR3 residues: CASSPTGIDTQYF. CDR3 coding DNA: TGCGCCAGCAGCCCGACAGGGATAGATACGCAGTATTTT.